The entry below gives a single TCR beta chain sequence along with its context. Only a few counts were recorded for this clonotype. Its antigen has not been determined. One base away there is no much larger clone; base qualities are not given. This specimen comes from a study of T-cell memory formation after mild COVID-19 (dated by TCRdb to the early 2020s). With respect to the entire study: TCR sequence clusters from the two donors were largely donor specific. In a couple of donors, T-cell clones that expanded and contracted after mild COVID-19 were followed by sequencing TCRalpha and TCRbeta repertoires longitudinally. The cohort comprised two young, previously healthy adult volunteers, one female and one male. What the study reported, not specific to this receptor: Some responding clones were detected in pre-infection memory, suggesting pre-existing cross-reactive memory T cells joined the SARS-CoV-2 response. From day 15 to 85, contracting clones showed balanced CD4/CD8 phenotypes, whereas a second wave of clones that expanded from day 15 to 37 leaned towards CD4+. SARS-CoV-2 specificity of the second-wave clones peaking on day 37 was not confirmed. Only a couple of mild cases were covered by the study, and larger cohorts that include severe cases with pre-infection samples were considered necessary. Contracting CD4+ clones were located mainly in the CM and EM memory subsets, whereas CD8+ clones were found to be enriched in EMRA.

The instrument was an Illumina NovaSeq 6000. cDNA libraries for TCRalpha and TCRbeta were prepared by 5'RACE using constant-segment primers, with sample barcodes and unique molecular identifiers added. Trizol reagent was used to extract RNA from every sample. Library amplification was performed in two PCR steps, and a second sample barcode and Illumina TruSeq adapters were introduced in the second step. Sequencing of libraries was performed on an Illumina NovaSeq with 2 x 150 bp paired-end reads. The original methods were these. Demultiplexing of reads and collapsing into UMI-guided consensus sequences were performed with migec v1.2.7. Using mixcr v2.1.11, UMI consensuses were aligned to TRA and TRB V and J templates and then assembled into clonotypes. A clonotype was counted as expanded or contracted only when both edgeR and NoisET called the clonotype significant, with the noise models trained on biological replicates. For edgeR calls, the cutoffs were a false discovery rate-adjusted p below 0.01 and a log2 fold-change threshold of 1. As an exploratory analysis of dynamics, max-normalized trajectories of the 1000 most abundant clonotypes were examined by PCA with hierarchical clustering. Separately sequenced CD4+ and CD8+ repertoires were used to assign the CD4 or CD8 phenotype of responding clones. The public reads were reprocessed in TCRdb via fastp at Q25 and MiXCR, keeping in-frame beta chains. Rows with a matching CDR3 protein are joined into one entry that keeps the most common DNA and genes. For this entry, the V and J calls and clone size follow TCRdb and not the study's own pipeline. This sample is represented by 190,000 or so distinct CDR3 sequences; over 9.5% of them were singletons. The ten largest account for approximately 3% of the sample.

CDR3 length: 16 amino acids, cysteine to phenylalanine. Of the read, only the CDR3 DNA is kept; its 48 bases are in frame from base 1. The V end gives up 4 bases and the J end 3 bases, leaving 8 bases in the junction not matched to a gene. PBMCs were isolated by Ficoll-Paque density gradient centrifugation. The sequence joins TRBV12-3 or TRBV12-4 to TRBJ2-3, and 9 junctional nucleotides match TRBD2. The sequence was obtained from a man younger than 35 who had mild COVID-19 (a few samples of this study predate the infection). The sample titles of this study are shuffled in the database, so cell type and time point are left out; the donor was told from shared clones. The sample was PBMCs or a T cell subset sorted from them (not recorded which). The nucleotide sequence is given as TGTGCCAGCAGTTCCCCAGCGGGGGGAGGAACAGATACGCAGTATTTT. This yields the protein CASSSPAGGGTDTQYF.